Presented here are 21 T cell receptor beta chains from one specimen sequenced in a study of technical replicates of blood from several donors. Method: immunoSEQ multiplex PCR; TCRdb's copy keeps in-frame clones and lacks some. There are about 87,000 clones in the sample; more than 85% occur only once, and 0.34% lies in the top ten. Sequencing input: T cells isolated from PBMCs. Source of these receptors: a human donor in good health.

V is TRBV4-1 and J is TRBJ2-7; 9 nucleotides match TRBD2. There are 14 residues in the CDR3. The V gene end was trimmed by 2 bases and the J gene end by 4 bases; junction bases not matched to a gene: 3. Germline CDR1 MGHRA, CDR2 YSYEKL. The CDR3 DNA reads as TGCGCCAGCAGCCAAAGCCTAGCGGGATACGAGCAGTACTTC. It is translated as CASSQSLAGYEQYF.

This clone was observed a handful of times. CDR3: CASSQEVSGRTVKQETQYF. In DNA form, the CDR3 reads TGCGCCAGCAGCCAAGAAGTTAGCGGGAGGACGGTGAAACAAGAGACCCAGTACTTC. The chain has TRBV4-1 and TRBJ2-5; 10 nucleotides align to TRBD2. Germline values: CDR1 MGHRA, CDR2 YSYEKL. J gave up 2 bases and V 0 bases, and 12 bases lay outside the gene matches. CDR3 length: 19 residues.

The chain recombines TRBV6-5 with TRBJ1-1, with D possibly TRBD1 on 6 matching bases. Germline loops: CDR1 MNHEY, CDR2 SVGAGI. The V gene lost 8 bases and the J gene lost 3 bases, with 16 bases spanning the gap. The CDR3 sequence is 14 residues long. CDR3 sequence reads: CASRVGGGHTEAFF. CDR3 nucleotide sequence: TGTGCCAGCCGGGTAGGGGGGGGACACACTGAAGCTTTCTTT.

In its sample, this clone was seen once. The J gene is TRBJ2-1, the V gene TRBV6-4, with D hard to call. Germline CDR1 MRHNA, CDR2 SNTAGT. V was pared by 4 bases and J by 8 bases, with 15 bases between. The CDR3 spans 14 residues. The CDR3 DNA reads TGTGCCAGCAGTGTAACCTACGCTTCGGATGAGCAGTTCTTC. Protein: CASSVTYASDEQFF.

This chain connects TRBV7-3 to TRBJ1-2; weak D call: TRBD1 (5 bases). The CDR3 loop spans 15 amino acids. Trimming took off 3 bases at V and 4 bases at J, with 15 bases between the two ends. The germline V gene has CDR1 SGHTA and CDR2 FQGTGA. The CDR3 spells CASSLGDYKAYGYTF. The CDR3 coding sequence is TGTGCCAGCAGCTTGGGGGACTACAAGGCCTATGGCTACACCTTC.

This chain uses TRBV30 with TRBJ1-3; D possibly corresponds to TRBD1 (5 bases). Germline V gives CDR1 GTSNPN, CDR2 SVGIG (reference sequence). This CDR3 is built from 11 residues. The V gene lost 6 bases and the J gene lost 13 bases, with 16 bases spanning the gap. CDR3 region: CACLGFTGIYF. The CDR3 DNA is TGTGCCTGTCTCGGATTCACAGGAATATATTTT.

V and J are TRBV30 and TRBJ2-7, with a tentative D call TRBD2 (6 bases). Trimming pared 1 base from V and 3 bases from J, leaving 10 bases between. The germline CDR1 and CDR2 sequences are GTSNPN and SVGIG (reference sequence). This CDR3 has 13 amino acids. CDR3 coding DNA: TGTGCCTGGAGTGGTAGCGGAGGCTACGAGCAGTACTTC. As protein: CAWSGSGGYEQYF.

This chain connects TRBV10-1 to TRBJ1-2, with TRBD1 identical over 7 bases. The CDR3 has 16 residues. The germline V gene has CDR1 WNHNN and CDR2 SYGVQD (reference sequence). Trimming took 4 bases from V and 4 from J; bases not matched to a gene: 12. The CDR3 bases are TGCGCCAGCAGTGGGGAAATTCCGACAGGGATCTATGGCTACACCTTC. It is translated as CASSGEIPTGIYGYTF.

V gene TRBV2 combines with J gene TRBJ2-7, with D possibly being TRBD2 (6 bases). The V gene lost 7 bases and the J gene lost 5 bases, with 12 bases spanning the gap. The germline CDR1 and CDR2 sequences are SNHLY and FYNNEI. CDR3 size: 12 residues. The CDR3 coding sequence is TGTGCCAGCAATTGGCGGGGAAACGAGCAGTACTTC. Its protein product is CASNWRGNEQYF.

This chain connects TRBV7-9 to TRBJ2-1, with D perhaps TRBD2 (5 bases). Trimming left V 5 bases short and J 6 bases short, with 8 bases between. The CDR3 covers 12 residues. Looked up from germline, CDR1 is SEHNR and CDR2 is FQNEAQ (reference sequence). The CDR3 protein is CASSPEGNEQFF. For the CDR3, the DNA is TGTGCCAGCAGCCCTGAGGGCAATGAGCAGTTCTTC.

V gene TRBV6-5 combines with J gene TRBJ2-7; 14 positions agree with TRBD2. Germline-derived CDR1 and CDR2 are MNHEY and SVGAGI. The V segment lost 6 bases and the J segment 2 bases; nucleotides outside the gene matches: 3. The CDR3 consists of 15 residues. The CDR3 region has the DNA TGTGCCAGCAGCTCGGGACTAGCGGGAGCCTACGAGCAGTACTTC. Translated, it gives CASSSGLAGAYEQYF.

The rearrangement uses TRBV28 and TRBJ1-5; D gene unclear. The V end was cut by 4 bases, the J end by 2 bases, with 6 bases between. The CDR3 has 13 amino acids. Germline V gene data show CDR1 as MDHEN and CDR2 as SYDVKM. The CDR3 loop reads CASSSGGNQPQHF. The CDR3 nucleotides read TGTGCCAGCAGTTCCGGGGGCAATCAGCCCCAGCATTTT. The entire variable domain, with the rest obtained from reference TRBV28 and TRBJ1-5, is as follows: DVKVTQSSRYLVKRTGEKVFLECVQDMDHENMFWYRQDPGLGLRLIYFSYDVKMKEKGDIPEGYSVSREKKERFSLILESASTNQTSMYLCASSSGGNQPQHFGDGTRLSIL.

The genes are TRBV2 and TRBJ2-2; no clear D. The CDR3 is made up of 12 amino acids. V lost 7 bases and J lost 3, with 6 bases in between. Germline values: CDR1 SNHLY, CDR2 FYNNEI. The CDR3 coding sequence is TGTGCCAGCACCTACCACACCGGGGAGCTGTTTTTT. Its translation is CASTYHTGELFF.

V usage is TRBV7-9 and J usage is TRBJ2-1; maybe TRBD2 (6 bases). CDR3 length: 13 amino acids. V lost 2 bases and J 7 bases, leaving 9 bases between the germline ends. Germline values: CDR1 SEHNR, CDR2 FQNEAQ (reference sequence). The CDR3: CASSLFLANEQFF. DNA for the CDR3: TGTGCCAGCAGCTTATTCCTAGCGAATGAGCAGTTCTTC.

The chain links TRBV9 to TRBJ1-4; D is possibly TRBD1 (6 bases). The germline CDR1 and CDR2 sequences are SGDLS and YYNGEE. V lost 4 bases to trimming and J lost 4 bases, with 14 bases between them. The CDR3 length is 15 residues. The CDR3: CASSFTGLDNEKLFF. The CDR3 nucleotides are TGTGCCAGCAGCTTTACAGGGTTAGATAATGAAAAACTGTTTTTT.

The gene calls are TRBV28 and TRBJ1-1; 7 bases match TRBD1. This CDR3 spans 13 amino acids. V dropped 11 bases and J dropped 0; count of bases not matched to a gene: 6. Looked up from germline, CDR1 is MDHEN and CDR2 is SYDVKM. The CDR3 here is CASRDRLNTEAFF. The DNA of the CDR3 is TGTGCCTCCCGGGACAGATTGAACACTGAAGCTTTCTTT. Full variable domain (missing parts from reference TRBV28 and TRBJ1-1): DVKVTQSSRYLVKRTGEKVFLECVQDMDHENMFWYRQDPGLGLRLIYFSYDVKMKEKGDIPEGYSVSREKKERFSLILESASTNQTSMYLCASRDRLNTEAFFGQGTRLTVV.

This clone was seen only once. The chain links TRBV19 to TRBJ1-2; D not resolved. Germline assignment: CDR1 LNHDA and CDR2 SQIVND (reference sequence). Trimming stripped 3 bases from V and 8 bases from J, with 13 bases between. CDR3 length: 13 residues. CDR3 region: CASSILEWNGYTF. CDR3 sequence (DNA): TGTGCCAGTAGTATTCTAGAATGGAACGGCTACACCTTC.

The V and J genes are TRBV30 and TRBJ2-3; D may be TRBD2 (6 bases). This CDR3 comprises 11 residues. CDR1 and CDR2 from the germline V gene are GTSNPN and SVGIG (reference sequence). V was cut by 5 bases and J by 7 bases, with 10 bases left in between. CDR3 sequence (DNA): TGTGCCTGGGGCGGGGAGCATACGCAGTATTTT. Its protein product is CAWGGEHTQYF. Complete variable domain (other parts from reference TRBV30 and TRBJ2-3): SQTIHQWPATLVQPVGSPLSLECTVEGTSNPNLYWYRQAAGRGLQLLFYSVGIGQISSEVPQNLSASRPQDRQFILSSKKLLLSDSGFYLCAWGGEHTQYFGPGTRLTVL.

CDR3 sequence (DNA): TGTGCCAGCAGCTTAGCCCCGGGGGGGTCCCAGTACTTC. Translated: CASSLAPGGSQYF. The chain has TRBV11-3 and TRBJ2-5, with 8 bases matching TRBD2. Trimming took 1 base from V and 9 from J; bases not matched to a gene: 4. The CDR3 contains 13 residues. The germline V gene has CDR1 SGHNT and CDR2 YENEEA.

This sequence joins TRBV5-1 and TRBJ1-1, with D possibly matching TRBD1 (6 bases). Trimming cost V 4 bases and J 1 base, with 11 bases left between them. The germline V gene has CDR1 SGHRS and CDR2 YFSETQ. The CDR3 extends over 14 amino acids. CDR3 coding DNA: TGCGCCAGCAGCCCAGGGGATGGGAACACTGAAGCTTTCTTT. Amino acids: CASSPGDGNTEAFF. Full variable domain (missing parts from reference TRBV5-1 and TRBJ1-1): KAGVTQTPRYLIKTRGQQVTLSCSPISGHRSVSWYQQTPGQGLQFLFEYFSETQRNKGNFPGRFSGRQFSNSRSEMNVSTLELGDSALYLCASSPGDGNTEAFFGQGTRLTVV.

V is TRBV27 and J is TRBJ2-7; D might be TRBD1 (5 bases). CDR1 and CDR2 (germline): MNHEY, SMNVEV (reference sequence). Trimming took off 5 bases at V and 0 bases at J, with 14 bases between the two ends. This CDR3 contains 15 residues. CDR3 nucleotide sequence: TGTGCCAGCAGTATAGGGGTGGGCAGCTCCTACGAGCAGTACTTC. It translates to CASSIGVGSSYEQYF.